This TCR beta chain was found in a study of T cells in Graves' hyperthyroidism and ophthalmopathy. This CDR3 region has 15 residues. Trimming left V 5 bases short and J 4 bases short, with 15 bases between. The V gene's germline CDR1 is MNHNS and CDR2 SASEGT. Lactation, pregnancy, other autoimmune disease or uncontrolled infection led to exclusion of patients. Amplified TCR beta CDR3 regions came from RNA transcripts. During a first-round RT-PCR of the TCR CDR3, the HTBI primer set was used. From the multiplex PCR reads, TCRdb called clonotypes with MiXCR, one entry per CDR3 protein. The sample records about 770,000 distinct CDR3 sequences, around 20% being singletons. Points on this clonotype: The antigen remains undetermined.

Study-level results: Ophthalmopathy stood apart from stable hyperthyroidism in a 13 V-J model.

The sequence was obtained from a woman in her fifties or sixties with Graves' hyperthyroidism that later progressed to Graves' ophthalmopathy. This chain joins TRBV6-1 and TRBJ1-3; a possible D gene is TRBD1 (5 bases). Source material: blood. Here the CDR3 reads CASSLDTLEGNTIYF. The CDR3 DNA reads TGTGCCAGCAGTTTGGACACGCTTGAGGGAAACACCATATATTTT.